This TCR beta chain is drawn from a study of early T cells in non-severe SARS-CoV-2 infection. Study as a whole: Sequencing of unsorted whole blood was done on bulk RNA, leaving chains unpaired.

This clonotype has just a few counts. Its antigen is still unknown. The library protocol tagged individual cDNA molecules with unique molecular identifiers. TCRdb re-derived calls from the 5' RACE reads in MiXCR, one entry per CDR3 protein. The table lists tens of thousands of distinct CDR3 sequences, roughly 4% of them singletons. Study outcomes and limitations: The study's VDJdb matching favored anti-spike CD8 responses and missed private and CD4 specificities.

This TCR was sampled from an adult who was a healthcare worker with PCR-confirmed SARS-CoV-2 infection or an uninfected control (not recorded which). Input material: whole blood.

The CDR3 here is CASSLKQNTEAFF. DNA of the CDR3: TGTGCCAGCAGTTTAAAACAGAACACTGAAGCTTTCTTT. The chain recombines TRBV27 with TRBJ1-1; D remains ambiguous. The CDR3 length is 13 residues. In germline, CDR1 is MNHEY, CDR2 SMNVEV (reference sequence). V was cut by 2 bases and J by 1 base, with 5 bases left in between.